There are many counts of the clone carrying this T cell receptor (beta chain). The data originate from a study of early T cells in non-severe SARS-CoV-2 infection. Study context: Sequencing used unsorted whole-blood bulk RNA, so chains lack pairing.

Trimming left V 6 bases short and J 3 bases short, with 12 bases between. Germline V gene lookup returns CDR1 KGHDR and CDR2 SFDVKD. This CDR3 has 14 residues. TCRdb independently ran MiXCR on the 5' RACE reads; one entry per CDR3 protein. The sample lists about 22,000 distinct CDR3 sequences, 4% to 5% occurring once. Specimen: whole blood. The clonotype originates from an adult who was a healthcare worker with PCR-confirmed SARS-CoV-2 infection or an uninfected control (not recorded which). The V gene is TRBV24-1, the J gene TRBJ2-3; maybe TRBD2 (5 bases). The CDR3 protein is CATSRGRETDTQYF. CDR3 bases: TGTGCCACCAGTCGCGGGCGCGAGACAGATACGCAGTATTTT.